These 8 T cell receptor beta chains originate from one sample sequenced in a study of OX40 agonist ivuxolimab in advanced cancers. The method was immunoSEQ multiplex PCR; TCRdb's version includes in-frame clones alone and lacks a portion of them. The table includes about 50,000 clones, 60% to 80% detected once. The sample consisted of CD4+ or CD8+ T cells sorted from blood, taken in a trial of the OX40 agonist ivuxolimab. The receptors come from an adult with an advanced solid tumor such as melanoma, head and neck, liver or kidney cancer.

This clone was picked up one time. This chain connects TRBV6-5 to TRBJ1-1; 7 positions match TRBD1. V lost 6 bases and J lost 1; bases outside the gene matches: 8. The germline gives CDR1 MNHEY, CDR2 SVGAGI. The CDR3 has 15 amino acids. The DNA of the CDR3 is TGTGCCAGCAGCCACAGGGGTCCCTCGAACACTGAAGCTTTCTTT. Translating it yields CASSHRGPSNTEAFF.

This clone was counted between two and nine times. V and J are TRBV11-2 and TRBJ2-2; D gene unclear. The CDR3 sequence is 14 residues long. The V end lost 5 bases, the J end lost 0 bases, and 7 bases lay between the germline ends. Germline assignment: CDR1 SGHAT and CDR2 FQNNGV. CDR3 nucleotides: TGTGCCAGCAGCCGCACACCGAACACCGGGGAGCTGTTTTTT. Amino acids: CASSRTPNTGELFF.

This rearrangement joins TRBV9 to TRBJ1-2; 9 nucleotides match TRBD1. Germline V CDR1 and CDR2: SGDLS, YYNGEE. The CDR3 spans 14 residues. J was trimmed by 5 bases and V by 4 bases; bases with no gene match: 6. The DNA for the CDR3 is TGTGCCAGCAGCCGCGGGACAGGGTTGTATGGCTACACCTTC. Amino acids: CASSRGTGLYGYTF.

V and J are TRBV2 and TRBJ1-2, with 9 bases matching TRBD1. Germline V gene lookup returns CDR1 SNHLY and CDR2 FYNNEI. V shed 6 bases and J 4 bases; nucleotides not matched to a gene: 3. CDR3 length equals 13 residues. CDR3 amino acids: CASRGQGPYGYTF. The CDR3 nucleotides are TGTGCCAGCAGGGGACAGGGCCCCTATGGCTACACCTTC. The whole variable domain, remainder taken from reference TRBV2 and TRBJ1-2, is EPEVTQTPSHQVTQMGQEVILRCVPISNHLYFYWYRQILGQKVEFLVSFYNNEISEKSEIFDDQFSVERPDGSNFTLKIRSTKLEDSAMYFCASRGQGPYGYTFGSGTRLTVV.

The chain is built from TRBV4-2 and TRBJ2-7; weak D call: TRBD2 (6 bases). The V end lost 0 bases, the J end lost 2 bases, and 17 bases lay between the germline ends. The CDR3 spans 17 residues. Germline V gene data show CDR1 as LGHNA and CDR2 as YNFKEQ. The CDR3 region has the DNA TGTGCCAGCAGCCAAGATGGGGGGACCCACCCCGCCTACGAGCAGTACTTC. It translates to CASSQDGGTHPAYEQYF.

This clone was seen a few times. The gene calls are TRBV19 and TRBJ1-2, with a possible D match to TRBD1 (5 bases). This CDR3 is built from 14 residues. Germline CDR1 and CDR2: LNHDA and SQIVND (reference sequence). The V end lost 3 bases, the J end lost 0 bases, and 8 bases lay between the germline ends. CDR3 region: CASSIWGSNYGYTF. In DNA, the CDR3 is TGTGCCAGTAGTATTTGGGGGTCTAACTATGGCTACACCTTC.

The chain combines TRBV6-5 with TRBJ2-3; no firm D call. Germline assignment: CDR1 MNHEY and CDR2 SVGAGI. CDR3 length equals 15 residues. Trimming stripped 8 bases from V and 0 bases from J, with 15 bases between. CDR3 coding DNA: TGTGCCAGCGGACGTCAAGCCGCAAGCACAGATACGCAGTATTTT. It specifies CASGRQAASTDTQYF.

This clone has a single count. The chain is built from TRBV6-6 and TRBJ1-2; no clear D gene. The CDR3 contains 13 residues. The V gene lost 2 bases and the J gene lost 9 bases, with 13 bases spanning the gap. Germline values: CDR1 MNHNY, CDR2 SVGAGI (reference sequence). In nucleotides, the CDR3 is TGTGCCAGCAGTTACGCGCTAGATGGGAGCTACACCTTC. Translated: CASSYALDGSYTF.